The 26 T cell receptor beta chains below were found in one sample sequenced in a study of CD4 T cells in relation to SARS-CoV-2 and coronaviruses. Unexposed donor CD4+ T cells date from about 2010-2018, before the COVID-19 pandemic. The cells were cultured for 10 days before CD4+ T cells were isolated. Libraries were prepared by immunoSEQ multiplex PCR; TCRdb keeps only in-frame clonotypes and omits some of them. The sample lists around 23,000 clones, around 75% occurring once. No antigens are known for them. The sequencing input was CD4+ T cells from PBMCs, cultured in vitro. Receptor source: a human donor in good health.

Written as DNA, the CDR3 is TGCGCCAGCAGCATCAATTACAATGAGCAGTTCTTC. This codes for CASSINYNEQFF. V usage is TRBV5-1 and J usage is TRBJ2-1; D unresolved. V was trimmed by 4 bases and J by 4 bases, leaving 6 bases between them. The CDR3 loop spans 12 amino acids. Germline V gene lookup returns CDR1 SGHRS and CDR2 YFSETQ. Variable domain in full (rest from reference TRBV5-1 and TRBJ2-1): KAGVTQTPRYLIKTRGQQVTLSCSPISGHRSVSWYQQTPGQGLQFLFEYFSETQRNKGNFPGRFSGRQFSNSRSEMNVSTLELGDSALYLCASSINYNEQFFGPGTRLTVL.

V and J are TRBV7-3 and TRBJ1-1; TRBD1 agrees at 9 bases. The CDR3 is made up of 13 amino acids. The germline CDR1 and CDR2 sequences are SGHTA and FQGTGA. V shed 6 bases, J shed 3 bases, and the junction held 2 bases outside the gene matches. CDR3 amino acids: CASRQGAHTEAFF. CDR3 sequence (DNA): TGTGCCAGCAGACAGGGGGCGCACACTGAAGCTTTCTTT.

There are a few counts of this clone. The V gene is TRBV3-1 (or the pseudogene TRBV3-2), the J gene TRBJ2-2; D remains unclear. V was shortened by 4 bases and J by 1 base, with 4 bases between the two germline ends. The CDR3 totals 13 residues. Germline CDR1 is LGHDT and CDR2 is YNNKEL (reference sequence). CDR3 DNA sequence: TGTGCCAGCAGCCGGATGAACACCGGGGAGCTGTTTTTT. It encodes CASSRMNTGELFF.

This clone was counted only a few times. The chain carries TRBV19 and TRBJ1-1; possible D gene TRBD1, 6 bases. The CDR3 is made up of 17 amino acids. Germline CDR1 is LNHDA and CDR2 is SQIVND (reference sequence). Trimming shortened V by 4 bases and J by 1 base, and 19 bases separated the two germline ends. The CDR3, as DNA: TGTGCCAGTAGTAGCGAGGTTGCAGGGGAATGGAACACTGAAGCTTTCTTT. Translated: CASSSEVAGEWNTEAFF.

This rearrangement joins TRBV6-1 to TRBJ2-5, with 7 bases that match TRBD1. CDR3 length: 14 amino acids. The V gene end was trimmed by 3 bases and the J gene end by 2 bases; junction bases not matched to a gene: 3. The V gene's germline CDR1 is MNHNS and CDR2 SASEGT. In DNA, the CDR3 is TGTGCCAGCAGTGACGAGACAGGGCAAGAGACCCAGTACTTC. Amino acid sequence: CASSDETGQETQYF.

This chain uses TRBV5-1 with TRBJ1-1; TRBD1 might be the D (6 bases). V shed 0 bases and J shed 0 bases, with 9 bases lying between them. The CDR3 consists of 15 residues. Germline V gene sequence: CDR1 SGHRS, CDR2 YFSETQ. This CDR3 reads CASSLGAGVNTEAFF. Here the CDR3 DNA reads TGCGCCAGCAGCTTGGGGGCAGGGGTGAACACTGAAGCTTTCTTT.

The V and J genes are TRBV18 and TRBJ1-5, with D perhaps TRBD1 (5 bases). CDR1 is KGHSH, CDR2 LQKENI, per germline. This CDR3 is 14 amino acids long. V was trimmed by 2 bases and J by 4 bases, leaving 9 bases between them. The CDR3 DNA reads TGTGCCAGCTCACCAGGGACGGCTAATCAGCCCCAGCATTTT. Translation gives CASSPGTANQPQHF.

This rearrangement joins TRBV11-2 to TRBJ1-4; no clear D gene. The V end lost 0 bases, the J end lost 10 bases, and 6 bases lay between the germline ends. This CDR3 comprises 12 residues. Germline CDR1 and CDR2: SGHAT and FQNNGV. The CDR3 spells CASSLEFPKLFF. The CDR3 DNA reads as TGTGCCAGCAGCTTAGAATTCCCAAAACTGTTTTTT.

This sequence joins TRBV6-1 and TRBJ1-5, with a possible D match to TRBD1 (5 bases). V lost 0 bases, J lost 4 bases, and 13 bases lay in between. The CDR3 totals 16 residues. The germline V gene encodes CDR1 MNHNS and CDR2 SASEGT. The CDR3 is CASSEALGEGNQPQHF. In DNA, the CDR3 is TGTGCCAGCAGTGAAGCGCTGGGGGAGGGAAATCAGCCCCAGCATTTT.

The chain recombines TRBV7-3 with TRBJ2-1; D unresolved. The CDR3 covers 16 residues. V gave up 1 base and J gave up 16 bases, with 26 bases separating them. CDR1 is SGHTA, CDR2 FQGTGA, per germline. The CDR3 protein is CASSLNPPEVGTSEFF. Here the CDR3 DNA reads TGTGCCAGCAGCTTAAACCCCCCCGAAGTAGGCACCAGCGAATTCTTC.

The genes are TRBV6-2 or TRBV6-3 and TRBJ2-5; D uncertain. The V end was cut by 2 bases, the J end by 4 bases, with 2 bases between. CDR1 and CDR2 (germline): MNHEY, SVGEGT. The CDR3 runs 11 residues. The CDR3 here is CASSYPETQYF. CDR3 nucleotide sequence: TGTGCCAGCAGTTACCCAGAGACCCAGTACTTC.

V gene TRBV30 combines with J gene TRBJ1-3; TRBD1 agrees at 7 bases. Germline V gene sequence: CDR1 GTSNPN, CDR2 SVGIG (reference sequence). Trimming took 3 bases from V and 7 from J; bases not matched to a gene: 6. This CDR3 spans 13 amino acids. Written as DNA, the CDR3 is TGTGCCTGGAGCGGACAGGCTGCCAACACCATATATTTT. Its translation: CAWSGQAANTIYF.

This clone was observed once. The V and J genes are TRBV2 and TRBJ2-5, with D perhaps TRBD1 (5 bases). There are 13 residues in the CDR3. Germline CDR1 and CDR2: SNHLY and FYNNEI. The V gene lost 4 bases and the J gene lost 5 bases, with 11 bases spanning the gap. CDR3 DNA: TGTGCCAGCAGTGTAGTGGGGCGGGAGACCCAGTACTTC. Translation gives CASSVVGRETQYF.

CDR3 sequence (DNA): TGTGCCAGCAGTGGAGGGGGCACTGAAGCTTTCTTT. Protein: CASSGGGTEAFF. The genes are TRBV2 and TRBJ1-1; tentatively, D is TRBD1 (6 bases). From germline, CDR1 is SNHLY and CDR2 FYNNEI. Trimming removed 4 bases at V and 4 bases at J, with 7 bases between. The CDR3 extends over 12 amino acids.

This clone has more than one count but fewer than ten. The same CDR3 arises from other DNA sequences in this sample as well. The DNA for the CDR3 is TGTGCCACCAGTGATTCTAACTATGGCTACACCTTC. Translating gives CATSDSNYGYTF. V and J are TRBV24-1 and TRBJ1-2; unclear D gene. The CDR3 extends over 12 amino acids. Trimming took 2 bases from V and 0 from J, leaving 0 bases between them. In germline, CDR1 is KGHDR, CDR2 SFDVKD.

The gene calls are TRBV6-1 and TRBJ2-4; D gene uncertain. CDR3 length: 10 amino acids. The germline V gene has CDR1 MNHNS and CDR2 SASEGT. The V end was cut by 3 bases, the J end by 8 bases, with 2 bases between. This chain's CDR3 is CASSDYIQYF. Here the CDR3 DNA reads TGTGCCAGCAGTGATTACATTCAGTACTTC.

V usage is TRBV5-1 and J usage is TRBJ1-3; no reliable D call. The V and J ends lost 7 bases and 1 base respectively, with 9 bases between them. CDR1 and CDR2 (germline): SGHRS, YFSETQ. CDR3 length: 13 residues. CDR3 region: CASREPSGNTIYF. Written as DNA, the CDR3 is TGCGCCAGCCGGGAACCTTCTGGAAACACCATATATTTT.

V gene TRBV12-3 or TRBV12-4 combines with J gene TRBJ2-1, with D unresolved. V gave up 10 bases and J gave up 10 bases, with 8 bases separating them. The CDR3 sequence is 9 residues long. The chain's CDR3 is CATGNEQFF. The CDR3 DNA is TGTGCCACCGGTAACGAGCAGTTCTTC.

V usage is TRBV18 and J usage is TRBJ1-4; D unclear. This CDR3 has 14 residues. V was clipped by 3 bases and J by 4 bases, with 9 bases between them. Per the germline V gene, CDR1 is KGHSH and CDR2 is LQKENI. In nucleotides, the CDR3 is TGTGCCAGCTCACCGCGCCGGCTTAATGAAAAACTGTTTTTT. Its translation: CASSPRRLNEKLFF.

The chain has TRBV3-1 (or the pseudogene TRBV3-2) and TRBJ2-7, with 10 bases identical to TRBD2. This CDR3 spans 16 amino acids. After removal of 2 bases from V and 3 bases from J, the junction contained 7 bases not matched to a gene. Per the germline V gene, CDR1 is LGHDT and CDR2 is YNNKEL (reference sequence). CDR3 residues: CASSQKPSGSHYEQYF. In nucleotides, the CDR3 is TGTGCCAGCAGCCAAAAGCCTAGCGGGAGCCACTACGAGCAGTACTTC.

The genes are TRBV19 and TRBJ1-3; D might be TRBD1 (6 bases). The CDR3 spans 13 residues. Germline V CDR1 and CDR2: LNHDA, SQIVND (reference sequence). The V gene lost 6 bases and the J gene lost 4 bases, with 10 bases spanning the gap. The CDR3 is CASSAGEGNTIYF. The CDR3 DNA reads as TGTGCCAGTAGCGCAGGGGAAGGAAACACCATATATTTT. Filled out from reference TRBV19 and TRBJ1-3, the complete variable domain reads DGGITQSPKYLFRKEGQNVTLSCEQNLNHDAMYWYRQDPGQGLRLIYYSQIVNDFQKGDIAEGYSVSREKKESFPLTVTSAQKNPTAFYLCASSAGEGNTIYFGEGSWLTVV.

This chain joins TRBV9 and TRBJ1-1, with TRBD1 as a possible D gene (6 bases). The V end was cut by 4 bases, the J end by 7 bases, with 11 bases between. The CDR3 runs 12 residues. Germline V gives CDR1 SGDLS, CDR2 YYNGEE. The CDR3 DNA reads TGTGCCAGCAGCCCTGAGGGGGTTGAAGCTTTCTTT. Translation: CASSPEGVEAFF.

V usage is TRBV24-1 and J usage is TRBJ2-5; 7 bases align to TRBD2. The junction had 8 bases not matched to a gene; V was cut back by 9 bases and J by 2 bases. The CDR3 has 14 amino acids. Germline values: CDR1 KGHDR, CDR2 SFDVKD. The CDR3 loop reads CATAQGGEQETQYF. The DNA for the CDR3 is TGTGCCACCGCCCAGGGAGGGGAACAAGAGACCCAGTACTTC.

V gene TRBV11-2 combines with J gene TRBJ1-3, with D tentatively TRBD1 (6 bases). The length of the CDR3 is 16 residues. CDR1 and CDR2 from the germline V gene are SGHAT and FQNNGV. The V end lost 5 bases, the J end lost 1 base, and 15 bases lay between the germline ends. Here the CDR3 DNA reads TGTGCCAGCAGCCCCCAGACAGGCTCTTCTGGAAACACCATATATTTT. Amino acids: CASSPQTGSSGNTIYF.

This clone was seen a few times. The genes are TRBV5-5 and TRBJ1-3, with 8 bases lining up with TRBD1. From germline, CDR1 is SGHKS and CDR2 YYEKEE (reference sequence). This CDR3 has 17 residues. Losses at the gene ends were 0 bases for V and 0 bases for J; bases not matched to a gene: 5. The CDR3 DNA reads as TGTGCCAGCAGCTTGGTCACCGGGACAGGCTCTGGAAACACCATATATTTT. Amino acid sequence: CASSLVTGTGSGNTIYF.

V is TRBV6-5 and J is TRBJ1-2; the match to TRBD1 covers 9 bases. Germline-derived CDR1 and CDR2 are MNHEY and SVGAGI. The CDR3 spans 15 residues. V shed 6 bases, J shed 4 bases, and the junction held 9 bases outside the gene matches. The CDR3 nucleotides are TGTGCCAGCAGACAATCGACAGGGGGGGGCTATGGCTACACCTTC. Translation: CASRQSTGGGYGYTF.